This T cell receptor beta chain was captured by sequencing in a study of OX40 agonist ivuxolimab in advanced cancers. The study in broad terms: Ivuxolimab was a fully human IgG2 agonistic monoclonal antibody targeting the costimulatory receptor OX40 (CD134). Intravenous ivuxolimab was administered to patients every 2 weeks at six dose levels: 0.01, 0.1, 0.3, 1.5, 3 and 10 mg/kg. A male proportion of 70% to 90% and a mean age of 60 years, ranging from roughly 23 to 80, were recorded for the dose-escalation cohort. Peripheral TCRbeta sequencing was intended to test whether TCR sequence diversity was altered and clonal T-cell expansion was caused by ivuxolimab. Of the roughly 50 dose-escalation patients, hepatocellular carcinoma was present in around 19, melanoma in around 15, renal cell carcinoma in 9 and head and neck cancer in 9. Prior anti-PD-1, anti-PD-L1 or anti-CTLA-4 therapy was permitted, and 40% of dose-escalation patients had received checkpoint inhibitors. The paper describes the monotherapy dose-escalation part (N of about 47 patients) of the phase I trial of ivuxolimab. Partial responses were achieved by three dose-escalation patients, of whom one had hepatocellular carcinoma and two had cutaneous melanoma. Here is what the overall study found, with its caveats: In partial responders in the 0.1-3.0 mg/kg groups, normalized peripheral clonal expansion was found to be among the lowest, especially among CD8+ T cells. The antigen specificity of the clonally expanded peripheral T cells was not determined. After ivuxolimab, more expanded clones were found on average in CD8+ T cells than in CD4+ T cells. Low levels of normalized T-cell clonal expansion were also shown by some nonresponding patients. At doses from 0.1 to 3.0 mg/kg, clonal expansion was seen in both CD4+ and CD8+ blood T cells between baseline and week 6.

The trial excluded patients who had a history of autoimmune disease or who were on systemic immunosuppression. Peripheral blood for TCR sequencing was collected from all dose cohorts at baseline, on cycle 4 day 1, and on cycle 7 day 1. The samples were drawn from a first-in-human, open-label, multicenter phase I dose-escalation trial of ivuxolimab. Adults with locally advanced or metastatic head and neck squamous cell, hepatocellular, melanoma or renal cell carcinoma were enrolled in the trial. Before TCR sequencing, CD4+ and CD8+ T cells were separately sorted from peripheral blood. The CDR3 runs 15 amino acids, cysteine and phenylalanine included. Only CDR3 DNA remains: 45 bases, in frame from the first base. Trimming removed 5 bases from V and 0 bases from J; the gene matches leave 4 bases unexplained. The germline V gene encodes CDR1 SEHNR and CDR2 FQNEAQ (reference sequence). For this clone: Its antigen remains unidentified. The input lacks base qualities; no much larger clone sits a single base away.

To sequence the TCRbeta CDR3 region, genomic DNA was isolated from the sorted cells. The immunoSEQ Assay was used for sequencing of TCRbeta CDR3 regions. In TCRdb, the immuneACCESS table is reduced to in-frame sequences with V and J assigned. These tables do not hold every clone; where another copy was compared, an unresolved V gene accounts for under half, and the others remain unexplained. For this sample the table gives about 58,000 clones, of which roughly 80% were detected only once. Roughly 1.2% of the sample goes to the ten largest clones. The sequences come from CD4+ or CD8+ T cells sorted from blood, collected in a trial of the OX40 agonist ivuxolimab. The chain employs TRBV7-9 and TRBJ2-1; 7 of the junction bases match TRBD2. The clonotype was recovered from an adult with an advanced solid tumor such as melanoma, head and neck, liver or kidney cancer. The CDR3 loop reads CASSRSGDSYNEQFF. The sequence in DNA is TGTGCCAGCAGCAGAAGCGGGGACTCCTACAATGAGCAGTTCTTC.